These 9 T cell receptor beta chains came from one sample sequenced in a study of Tregs in tolerant kidney transplant recipients. Generated by immunoSEQ multiplex PCR, the TCRdb table keeps only in-frame clones and is missing some. The sample contains 100,000 or so clones, 90% to 95% of which appear only once. Related graft donors supplied nonmyeloablative bone marrow transplants, and mixed chimerism was transient. Material: CD4+ T cells from blood (PBMCs), obtained 12 months after the transplant. The source is a human patient who received a combined kidney and bone marrow transplant. Some of these T cells may belong to the graft donor.

This rearrangement joins TRBV4-3 to TRBJ2-2; 8 bases agree with TRBD2. Germline V CDR1 and CDR2: LGHNA, YSLEER. V gave up 3 bases and J gave up 5 bases; unmatched junction bases: 2. The length of the CDR3 is 14 residues. The CDR3 protein is CASSHPSGTGELFF. CDR3 sequence (DNA): TGCGCCAGCAGCCACCCTAGCGGGACCGGGGAGCTGTTTTTT.

The chain is built from TRBV9 and TRBJ1-3; unclear D gene. The CDR3 contains 15 residues. Germline CDR1 and CDR2: SGDLS and YYNGEE. Trimming took off 0 bases at V and 0 bases at J, with 7 bases between the two ends. The CDR3 loop reads CASSVVPGSGNTIYF. The CDR3 DNA reads as TGTGCCAGCAGCGTAGTACCGGGCTCTGGAAACACCATATATTTT.

CDR3 in DNA: TGCGCCAGCAGCTACCCCGGGACAGGGACTTCCAATGAGCAGTTCTTC. Translation: CASSYPGTGTSNEQFF. V usage is TRBV5-1 and J usage is TRBJ2-1; 9 bases align to TRBD1. The trim removed 3 bases at V and 6 bases at J, leaving 10 bases unmatched. The CDR3 covers 16 residues. Per the germline V gene, CDR1 is SGHRS and CDR2 is YFSETQ.

This chain uses TRBV5-4 with TRBJ1-1; D call uncertain. The V and J ends lost 0 bases and 3 bases respectively, with 6 bases between them. CDR1 is SGHNT, CDR2 YYREEE, per germline (reference sequence). The CDR3 loop spans 13 amino acids. The CDR3 protein is CASSLGRDTEAFF. In DNA form, the CDR3 reads TGTGCCAGCAGCTTGGGCCGCGACACTGAAGCTTTCTTT.

The chain has TRBV21-1 and TRBJ2-7; the table names TRBD2, a call not compared with the DNA. TRBV21-1 is a listed pseudogene. The CDR3 has 18 amino acids. The CDR3 DNA reads as TGTGCCAGCAGCAACGGGGACCCTAGCGGGACCCTTACCTACGAGCAGTACTTC. Its protein is CASSNGDPSGTLTYEQYF.

The rearrangement uses TRBV7-3 and TRBJ2-1; 7 bases align to TRBD2. The V and J ends lost 0 bases and 10 bases, in that order; junction bases with no gene match: 3. The CDR3 is made up of 13 amino acids. CDR1 and CDR2 from the germline V gene are SGHTA and FQGTGA. DNA of the CDR3: TGTGCCAGCAGCTTAACCCCTAGCGGCGAGCAGTTCTTC. The encoded protein is CASSLTPSGEQFF.

The chain employs TRBV4-2 and TRBJ1-5, with D hard to call. V lost 1 base, J lost 2 bases, and 12 bases lay in between. The germline V gene encodes CDR1 LGHNA and CDR2 YNFKEQ. The CDR3 totals 16 residues. CDR3 DNA sequence: TGTGCCAGCAGCCAAGTCCCCGGGTACGGCAATCAGCCCCAGCATTTT. This encodes CASSQVPGYGNQPQHF.

V gene TRBV30 combines with J gene TRBJ2-7; TRBD2 is a possible D gene (6 bases). V was pared by 0 bases and J by 2 bases, with 11 bases between. Germline V lookup: CDR1 GTSNPN, CDR2 SVGIG (reference sequence). CDR3 size: 14 residues. DNA for the CDR3: TGTGCCTGGAGTGTACGGAGGGTTACCTACGAGCAGTACTTC. Residues: CAWSVRRVTYEQYF.

This clone was picked up a small number of times. This chain joins TRBV21-1 and TRBJ2-1; TRBD2, the table's D call, lacks a check against the DNA. TRBV21-1 is classified as a pseudogene. The length of the CDR3 is 14 residues. The CDR3 loop reads CASTTPGTSNEQFF. The CDR3 DNA follows: TGTGCCAGCACCACTCCCGGGACTAGCAATGAGCAGTTCTTC.